The 18 T cell receptor beta chains below all came from one sample that was sequenced in a study of CD8 T cells in ankylosing spondylitis. From the 5' RACE reads, TCRdb called clonotypes with MiXCR, one entry per CDR3 protein. The top ten hold under 3% of the sample, which has roughly 130,000 distinct CDR3 sequences, about 13% seen once. Material for sequencing was blood, either unsorted or a sorted T cell fraction (not recorded which). These receptors all come from a female donor with ankylosing spondylitis or in good health (not recorded which).

The V gene is TRBV5-1, the J gene TRBJ2-1, with D possibly TRBD1 on 6 matching bases. CDR3 length: 15 amino acids. In germline, CDR1 is SGHRS, CDR2 YFSETQ. With 4 bases removed from V and 6 bases from J, the gap between germline ends came to 17 bases. CDR3 protein: CASSTYDGGPNEQFF. CDR3 DNA sequence: TGCGCCAGCAGCACATATGATGGGGGCCCCAATGAGCAGTTCTTC.

The rearrangement joins TRBV5-1 to TRBJ2-1, with 8 bases aligning to TRBD1. V was pared by 3 bases and J by 0 bases, with 5 bases of the junction left unmatched. Per germline, CDR1 SGHRS and CDR2 YFSETQ. The CDR3 runs 16 residues. CDR3 residues: CASSWGQELSYNEQFF. The CDR3 DNA follows: TGCGCCAGCAGCTGGGGACAGGAACTCTCCTACAATGAGCAGTTCTTC. Drawing the rest from reference TRBV5-1 and TRBJ2-1, the complete variable domain is KAGVTQTPRYLIKTRGQQVTLSCSPISGHRSVSWYQQTPGQGLQFLFEYFSETQRNKGNFPGRFSGRQFSNSRSEMNVSTLELGDSALYLCASSWGQELSYNEQFFGPGTRLTVL.

This clonotype was observed many times. This chain joins TRBV5-1 and TRBJ1-1, with D tentatively TRBD1 (5 bases). Germline V CDR1 and CDR2: SGHRS, YFSETQ. The ends were cut back, 4 bases at V and 4 bases at J, with 14 bases in the middle. The CDR3 is 14 amino acids. CDR3 region: CASSLGLGGTEAFF. Written as DNA, the CDR3 is TGCGCCAGCAGCCTGGGCCTTGGGGGCACTGAAGCTTTCTTT.

The chain links TRBV7-2 to TRBJ2-3; 11 nucleotides match TRBD2. V was clipped by 2 bases and J by 3 bases; unmatched bases: 4. Germline CDR1 and CDR2: SGHTA and FQGNSA. The CDR3 runs to 16 residues. In nucleotides, the CDR3 is TGTGCCAGCAGCTTACTTAGCGGGGGGGCGACAGATACGCAGTATTTT. This sequence encodes CASSLLSGGATDTQYF. Complete variable domain (other parts from reference TRBV7-2 and TRBJ2-3): GAGVSQSPSNKVTEKGKDVELRCDPISGHTALYWYRQSLGQGLEFLIYFQGNSAPDKSGLPSDRFSAERTGGSVSTLTIQRTQQEDSAVYLCASSLLSGGATDTQYFGPGTRLTVL.

This clonotype was detected many times. The gene calls are TRBV20-1 and TRBJ1-1; D possibly corresponds to TRBD1 (6 bases). CDR3 length: 16 residues. Germline V gene sequence: CDR1 DFQATT, CDR2 SNEGSKA (reference sequence). V lost 3 bases and J 1 base, leaving 18 bases between the germline ends. The CDR3 nucleotides are TGCAGTGCTAGTAGTCCGTCAGGGGCCTGGAACACTGAAGCTTTCTTT. Its protein product is CSASSPSGAWNTEAFF.

The V call is TRBV14, the J call TRBJ2-3; 8 positions agree with TRBD2. Losses at the gene ends were 4 bases for V and 5 bases for J; bases not matched to a gene: 11. The germline gives CDR1 SGHDN, CDR2 FVKESK. This CDR3 has 16 amino acids. The CDR3 coding sequence is TGTGCCAGCAGCCCCCACACCGGGACTAGGAGAGATACGCAGTATTTT. Translating it yields CASSPHTGTRRDTQYF.

There are a few counts of this clonotype. The rearrangement joins TRBV28 to TRBJ2-7, with 9 positions matching TRBD2. Germline V lookup: CDR1 MDHEN, CDR2 SYDVKM. The CDR3 totals 13 residues. Trimming cost V 7 bases and J 3 bases; bases outside gene matches: 4. CDR3 DNA sequence: TGTGCCAGCATTGCTAGCGGGATCTACGAGCAGTACTTC. Its translation is CASIASGIYEQYF. Full variable domain (outside the CDR3, taken from reference TRBV28 and TRBJ2-7): DVKVTQSSRYLVKRTGEKVFLECVQDMDHENMFWYRQDPGLGLRLIYFSYDVKMKEKGDIPEGYSVSREKKERFSLILESASTNQTSMYLCASIASGIYEQYFGPGTRLTVT.

The CDR3 spells CASSGSTEAFF. For the CDR3, the DNA is TGTGCCAGCAGTGGGAGTACTGAAGCTTTCTTT. The chain links TRBV12-3 or TRBV12-4 to TRBJ1-1, with no clear D. There are 11 residues in the CDR3. The V gene lost 5 bases and the J gene lost 5 bases, with 6 bases spanning the gap.

This clonotype was counted only a few times. The J gene is TRBJ2-1, the V gene TRBV30, with D perhaps matching TRBD2 (5 bases). Between the trimmed V and J ends, which lost 4 bases and 3 bases, there was a span of 10 bases. The CDR3 contains 13 residues. Germline assignment: CDR1 GTSNPN and CDR2 SVGIG (reference sequence). CDR3 coding DNA: TGTGCCTGGATAGGTGGGAGCTACAATGAGCAGTTCTTC. Residues: CAWIGGSYNEQFF.

Many counts were recorded for this clonotype. The chain has TRBV18 and TRBJ2-1; maybe TRBD1 (5 bases). This CDR3 comprises 14 residues. Germline V gene sequence: CDR1 KGHSH, CDR2 LQKENI. Trimming pared 2 bases from V and 2 bases from J, leaving 7 bases between. The CDR3 sequence: CASSPDSTYNEQFF. CDR3 bases: TGTGCCAGCTCACCAGACAGTACCTACAATGAGCAGTTCTTC.

This clonotype was counted only a few times. V and J are TRBV20-1 and TRBJ2-3, with 11 bases fitting TRBD2. The CDR3 extends over 14 amino acids. V was pared by 6 bases and J by 4 bases, with 6 bases of the junction left unmatched. The germline V gene encodes CDR1 DFQATT and CDR2 SNEGSKA (reference sequence). CDR3 protein: CSALSGGAADTQYF. DNA for the CDR3: TGCAGTGCCCTTAGCGGGGGGGCCGCAGATACGCAGTATTTT.

This clonotype showed up just a few times. This rearrangement joins TRBV7-8 to TRBJ2-3; D unclear. In germline, CDR1 is SGHVS, CDR2 FQNEAQ. The CDR3 length is 12 residues. Deletions cut 4 bases from V and 4 bases from J, with 6 bases between. The CDR3 DNA reads as TGTGCCAGCAGCTCGACGGCAGATACGCAGTATTTT. It codes for CASSSTADTQYF.

This clonotype was picked up one time. One end of the junction fails to match germline, which may point to a read error. J is TRBJ2-3 and V is TRBV12-3 or TRBV12-4, with 12 bases lining up with TRBD2. The CDR3 is 16 residues long. For the CDR3, the DNA is TGTGCCAACAGTCCAAGACTAGCGGGAGTCGCAGATACGCAGTATTTT. Protein product: CANSPRLAGVADTQYF.

This clonotype was counted between two and nine times. A much larger clone sits a single nucleotide away, making a read error possible. The V call is TRBV11-2, the J call TRBJ2-5; 9 positions match TRBD2. Germline CDR1 and CDR2: SGHAT and FQNNGV. The CDR3 has 15 amino acids. CDR3 residues: CTSSPSGAPQETQYF. In nucleotides, the CDR3 is TGTACCAGCAGCCCTAGCGGGGCGCCACAAGAGACCCAGTACTTC.

This clonotype has a handful of counts. This chain uses TRBV20-1 with TRBJ2-7, with 8 nucleotides matching TRBD2. The CDR3 runs 14 residues. The V segment lost 3 bases and the J segment 12 bases; nucleotides outside the gene matches: 16. The germline gives CDR1 DFQATT, CDR2 SNEGSKA (reference sequence). CDR3 in amino acids: CSASGGLATGQPYF. The CDR3 coding sequence is TGCAGTGCTAGTGGAGGACTAGCAACCGGCCAGCCGTACTTC.

Ten or more counts support this clonotype. This chain joins TRBV5-1 and TRBJ2-6, with a tentative D call TRBD2 (5 bases). CDR3 size: 15 residues. Trimming took 2 bases from V and 3 from J, leaving 9 bases between them. Germline assignment: CDR1 SGHRS and CDR2 YFSETQ. The CDR3 DNA is TGCGCCAGCAGCTTAGGAGGAGGTGGGGCCAACGTCCTGACTTTC. It yields the protein CASSLGGGGANVLTF.

This clonotype was counted a few times. The J gene is TRBJ2-3, the V gene TRBV28; D not resolved. Germline loops: CDR1 MDHEN, CDR2 SYDVKM. CDR3 length: 15 residues. V lost 5 bases and J 1 base, leaving 13 bases between the germline ends. In DNA form, the CDR3 reads TGTGCCAGCAGTCCGCAGAGAGGCGGCACAGATACGCAGTATTTT. It encodes CASSPQRGGTDTQYF.

This clonotype was counted a few times. The J gene is TRBJ1-3, the V gene TRBV3-1; unclear D gene. Germline CDR1 LGHDT, CDR2 YNNKEL (reference sequence). Trimming left V 2 bases short and J 8 bases short, with 13 bases between. This CDR3 spans 14 amino acids. The CDR3 DNA reads as TGTGCCAGCAGCCAACGGACCTTAGGAGACACCATATATTTT. This codes for CASSQRTLGDTIYF.